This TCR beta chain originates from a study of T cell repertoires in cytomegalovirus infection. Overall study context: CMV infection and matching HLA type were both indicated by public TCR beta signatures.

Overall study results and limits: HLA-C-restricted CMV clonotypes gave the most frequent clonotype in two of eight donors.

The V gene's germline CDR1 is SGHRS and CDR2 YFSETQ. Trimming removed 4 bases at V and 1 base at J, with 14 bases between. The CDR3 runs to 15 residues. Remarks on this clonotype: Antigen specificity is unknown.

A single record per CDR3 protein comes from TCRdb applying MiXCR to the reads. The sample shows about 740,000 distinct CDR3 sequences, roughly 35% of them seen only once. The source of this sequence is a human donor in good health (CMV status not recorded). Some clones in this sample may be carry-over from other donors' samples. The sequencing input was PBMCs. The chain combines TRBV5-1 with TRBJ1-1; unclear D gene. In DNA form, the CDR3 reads TGCGCCAGCAGCCTGAGCCCAGTACAGAACACTGAAGCTTTCTTT. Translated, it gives CASSLSPVQNTEAFF.